These T cell receptor beta chains were read from a single sample in a study of shared clonotypes between healthy human individuals. Sequencing used immunoSEQ multiplex PCR; TCRdb keeps in-frame clones, though not all of them. Of about 2.1 million clones in the sample, 90% to 95% were seen once. Sequencing input: naive CD8+ T cells from PBMCs. The source is a man younger than 35 in good health. Some clones in this sample may be carry-over from other donors' samples. Both conserved end residues are part of each CDR3. Fields, in order: J gene, clone size, D gene, V gene, CDR3 protein, CDR3 DNA. D genes are given only for firm matches. Rows may omit the clone size; those that give it use once, few, many or a size class.

j_gene: TRBJ2-7; abundance: .; d_gene: .; v_gene: TRBV4-3; CDR3aa: CASSQDPGPSYEQYF; CDR3nt: TGCGCCAGCAGCCAAGACCCGGGGCCCTCCTACGAGCAGTACTTC
j_gene: TRBJ2-2; abundance: .; d_gene: .; v_gene: TRBV2; CDR3aa: CASSEISEGTGELFF; CDR3nt: TGTGCCAGCAGTGAAATCAGCGAGGGGACCGGGGAGCTGTTTTTT
j_gene: TRBJ1-1; abundance: .; d_gene: .; v_gene: TRBV7-9; CDR3aa: CASSWARNTEAFF; CDR3nt: TGTGCCAGCAGCTGGGCCAGGAACACTGAAGCTTTCTTT
j_gene: TRBJ2-7; abundance: .; d_gene: TRBD1; v_gene: TRBV4-1; CDR3aa: CASSQRTGGEQYF; CDR3nt: TGCGCCAGCAGCCAGAGGACAGGGGGCGAGCAGTACTTC
j_gene: TRBJ2-7; abundance: .; d_gene: .; v_gene: TRBV9; CDR3aa: CASSVAVSGYEQYF; CDR3nt: TGTGCCAGCAGCGTAGCCGTGAGCGGCTACGAGCAGTACTTC
j_gene: TRBJ2-3; abundance: .; d_gene: TRBD2; v_gene: TRBV29-1; CDR3aa: CSVEGVLAGGGPTDTQYF; CDR3nt: TGCAGCGTTGAAGGCGTTCTAGCGGGAGGGGGCCCCACAGATACGCAGTATTTT
j_gene: TRBJ2-7; abundance: .; d_gene: TRBD1; v_gene: TRBV27; CDR3aa: CASSLLKPRGQGDEQYF; CDR3nt: TGTGCCAGCAGTTTATTAAAGCCTCGGGGACAGGGGGACGAGCAGTACTTC
j_gene: TRBJ1-3; abundance: .; d_gene: .; v_gene: TRBV4-1; CDR3aa: CASSQMPRGAGNTIYF; CDR3nt: TGCGCCAGCAGCCAAATGCCGCGAGGGGCCGGAAACACCATATATTTT
j_gene: TRBJ2-7; abundance: .; d_gene: .; v_gene: TRBV14; CDR3aa: CASSPHGSSISYEQYF; CDR3nt: TGTGCCAGCAGCCCCCACGGGAGCTCGATCTCCTACGAGCAGTACTTC
j_gene: TRBJ1-2; abundance: .; d_gene: .; v_gene: TRBV21-1; CDR3aa: CASILRAIF; CDR3nt: TGTGCCAGCATCCTCAGGGCTATCTTC
j_gene: TRBJ2-6; abundance: .; d_gene: .; v_gene: TRBV9; CDR3aa: CASSFGGANVLTF; CDR3nt: TGTGCCAGCAGTTTTGGTGGGGCCAACGTCCTGACTTTC
j_gene: TRBJ2-1; abundance: .; d_gene: TRBD2; v_gene: TRBV13; CDR3aa: CASSLTSGWDSYNEQFF; CDR3nt: TGTGCCAGCAGCTTAACTAGCGGGTGGGATTCCTACAATGAGCAGTTCTTC
j_gene: TRBJ2-1; abundance: .; d_gene: TRBD2; v_gene: TRBV15; CDR3aa: CATSSPLAGGYEQFF; CDR3nt: TGTGCCACCAGCAGCCCACTAGCGGGAGGTTATGAGCAGTTCTTC
j_gene: TRBJ2-3; abundance: once; d_gene: .; v_gene: TRBV9; CDR3aa: CASSVGVIVGTDTQYF; CDR3nt: TGTGCCAGCAGCGTAGGCGTCATTGTAGGCACAGATACGCAGTATTTT
j_gene: TRBJ2-1; abundance: .; d_gene: .; v_gene: TRBV27; CDR3aa: CASSLSDSSYNEQFF; CDR3nt: TGTGCCAGCAGTTTATCGGACAGCTCCTACAATGAGCAGTTCTTC